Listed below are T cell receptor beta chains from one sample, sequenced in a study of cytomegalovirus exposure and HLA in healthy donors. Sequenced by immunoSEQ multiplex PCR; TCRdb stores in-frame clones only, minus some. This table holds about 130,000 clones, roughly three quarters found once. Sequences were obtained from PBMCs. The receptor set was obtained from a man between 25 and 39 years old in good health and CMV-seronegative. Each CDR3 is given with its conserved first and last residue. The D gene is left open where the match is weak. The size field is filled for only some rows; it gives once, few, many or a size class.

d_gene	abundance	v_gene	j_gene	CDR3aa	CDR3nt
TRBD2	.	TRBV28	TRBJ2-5	CASSPSGSWETQYF	TGTGCCAGCAGTCCTAGCGGGAGTTGGGAGACCCAGTACTTC
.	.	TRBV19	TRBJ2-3	CASSNGGPGDTQYF	TGTGCCAGTAGTAATGGAGGCCCCGGGGATACGCAGTATTTT
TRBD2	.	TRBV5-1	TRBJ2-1	CASRYNPGLAGGPNEQFF	TGCGCCAGCAGATATAACCCGGGACTAGCGGGAGGGCCCAATGAGCAGTTCTTC
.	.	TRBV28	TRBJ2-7	CASSSGGTGIYEQYF	TGTGCCAGCAGTTCGGGGGGGACAGGGATCTACGAGCAGTACTTC
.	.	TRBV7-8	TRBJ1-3	CASSFTQATSGNTIYF	TGTGCCAGCAGCTTTACTCAGGCTACCTCTGGAAACACCATATATTTT
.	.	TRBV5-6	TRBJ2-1	CASSLIGADEQFF	TGTGCCAGCAGCTTGATAGGGGCGGACGAGCAGTTCTTC
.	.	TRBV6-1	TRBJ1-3	CASREQTGISGNTIYF	TGTGCCAGCAGAGAACAGACGGGGATCTCTGGAAACACCATATATTTT
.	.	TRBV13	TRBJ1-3	CASSPNRDSGNTIYF	TGTGCCAGCAGCCCCAACAGGGACTCTGGAAACACCATATATTTT
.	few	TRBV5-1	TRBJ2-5	CASSPSLGAEGETQYF	TGCGCCAGCAGCCCCAGTTTGGGAGCCGAAGGGGAGACCCAGTACTTC
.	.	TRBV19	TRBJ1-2	CASSIAGRGYGYTF	TGTGCCAGTAGTATAGCAGGCAGGGGCTATGGCTACACCTTC
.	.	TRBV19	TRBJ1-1	CASSSGQLNTEAFF	TGTGCCAGTAGTAGTGGGCAGCTGAACACTGAAGCTTTCTTT
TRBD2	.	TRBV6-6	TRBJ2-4	CASSLTSSDIQYF	TGTGCCAGCAGCCTGACTAGCAGCGACATTCAGTACTTC
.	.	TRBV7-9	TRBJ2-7	CASSEQGYEQYF	TGTGCCAGCAGCGAGCAGGGTTACGAGCAGTACTTC
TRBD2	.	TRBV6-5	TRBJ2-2	CASRSSGRYTGELFF	TGTGCCAGCAGATCTAGCGGGAGGTACACCGGGGAGCTGTTTTTT
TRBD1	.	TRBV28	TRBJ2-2	CASYESGTGNTGELFF	TGTGCCAGTTACGAATCCGGGACAGGAAACACCGGGGAGCTGTTTTTT
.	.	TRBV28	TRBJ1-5	CASFLRTGNQPQHF	TGTGCCAGCTTCCTCCGGACAGGCAATCAGCCCCAGCATTTT
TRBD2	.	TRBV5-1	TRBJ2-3	CASSLVLAGSTDTQYF	TGCGCCAGCAGCTTGGTCCTAGCGGGGAGCACAGATACGCAGTATTTT
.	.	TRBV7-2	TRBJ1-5	CASSFWAGNQPQHF	TGTGCCAGCAGCTTTTGGGCAGGGAATCAGCCCCAGCATTTT
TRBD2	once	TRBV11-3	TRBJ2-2	CASSAGLAGRGELFF	TGTGCCAGCAGCGCGGGACTAGCGGGACGGGGGGAGCTGTTTTTT
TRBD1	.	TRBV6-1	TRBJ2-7	CASKTGTDLPEQYF	TGTGCCAGCAAAACCGGGACAGACCTGCCCGAGCAGTACTTC
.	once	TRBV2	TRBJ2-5	CASSDRNPLQTQYF	TGTGCCAGCAGTGACAGGAACCCCCTCCAGACCCAGTACTTC
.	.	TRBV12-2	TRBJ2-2	CASCMTGSFLHRELFF	TGTGCAAGCTGTATGACAGGGAGCTTTTTACACCGGGAGCTGTTTTTT
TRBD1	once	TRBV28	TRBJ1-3	CASSLLQGRNTIYF	TGTGCCAGCAGTTTACTACAGGGGAGAAACACCATATATTTT
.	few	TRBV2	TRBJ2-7	CASMSRESDEQYF	TGTGCCAGTATGTCCCGGGAATCGGATGAGCAGTACTTC
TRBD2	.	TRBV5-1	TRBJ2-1	CASNAGGYNEQFF	TGCGCCAGCAACGCGGGAGGCTACAATGAGCAGTTCTTC
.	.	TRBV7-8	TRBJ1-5	CASSFDGDQPQHF	TGTGCCAGCAGCTTCGACGGGGATCAGCCCCAGCATTTT
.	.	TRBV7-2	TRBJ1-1	CASSSPYPGYMNTEAFF	TGTGCCAGCAGCTCGCCTTATCCAGGGTACATGAACACTGAAGCTTTCTTT
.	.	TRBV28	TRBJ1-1	CASTKNTEAFF	TGTGCCAGCACCAAGAACACTGAAGCTTTCTTT
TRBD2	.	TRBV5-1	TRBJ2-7	CASSWGGSREGEQYF	TGCGCCAGCAGCTGGGGCGGATCGCGGGAGGGCGAGCAGTACTTC
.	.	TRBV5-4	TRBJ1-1	CASSTQENTEAFF	TGTGCCAGCAGCACACAGGAAAACACTGAAGCTTTCTTT